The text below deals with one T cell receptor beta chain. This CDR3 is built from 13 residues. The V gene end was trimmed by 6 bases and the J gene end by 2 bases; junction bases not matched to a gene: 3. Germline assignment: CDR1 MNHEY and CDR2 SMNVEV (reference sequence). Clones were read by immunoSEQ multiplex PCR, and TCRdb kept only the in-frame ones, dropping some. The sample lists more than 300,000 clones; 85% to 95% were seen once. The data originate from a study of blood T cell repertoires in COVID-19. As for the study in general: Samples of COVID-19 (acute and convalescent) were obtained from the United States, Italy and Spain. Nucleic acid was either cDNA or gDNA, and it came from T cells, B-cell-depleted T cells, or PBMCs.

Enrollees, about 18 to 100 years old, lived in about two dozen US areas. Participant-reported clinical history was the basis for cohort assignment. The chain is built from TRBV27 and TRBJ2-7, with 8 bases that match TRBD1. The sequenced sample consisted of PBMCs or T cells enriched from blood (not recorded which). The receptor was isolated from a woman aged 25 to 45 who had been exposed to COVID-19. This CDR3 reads CASSGQGTYEQYF. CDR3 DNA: TGTGCCAGCAGCGGACAGGGAACCTACGAGCAGTACTTC.